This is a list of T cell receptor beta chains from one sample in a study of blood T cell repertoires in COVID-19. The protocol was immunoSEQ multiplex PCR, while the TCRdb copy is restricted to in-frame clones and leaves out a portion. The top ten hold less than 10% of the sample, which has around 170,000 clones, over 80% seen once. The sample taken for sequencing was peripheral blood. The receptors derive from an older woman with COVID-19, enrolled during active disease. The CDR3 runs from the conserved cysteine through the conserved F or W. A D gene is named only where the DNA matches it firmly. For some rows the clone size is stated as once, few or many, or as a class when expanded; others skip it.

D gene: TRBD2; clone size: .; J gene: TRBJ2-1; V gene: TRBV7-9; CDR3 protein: CASSLEGGRSNEQFF; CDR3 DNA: TGTGCCAGCAGCTTAGAAGGCGGGAGATCTAATGAGCAGTTCTTC
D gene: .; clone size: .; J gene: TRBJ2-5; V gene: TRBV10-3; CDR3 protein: CAISESLANYKETQYF; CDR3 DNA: TGTGCCATCAGTGAGAGTCTAGCTAACTATAAAGAGACCCAGTACTTC
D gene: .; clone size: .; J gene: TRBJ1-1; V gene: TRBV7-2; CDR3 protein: CASSSRAGLTEAFF; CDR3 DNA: TGTGCCAGCAGCTCCCGGGCAGGGCTCACTGAAGCTTTCTTT
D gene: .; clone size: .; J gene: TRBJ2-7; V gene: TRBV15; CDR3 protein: CATLRHGNEQYF; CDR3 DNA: TGTGCCACGCTCCGACATGGCAACGAGCAGTACTTC
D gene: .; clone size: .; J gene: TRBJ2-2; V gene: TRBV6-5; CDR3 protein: CASRVPFSGELFF; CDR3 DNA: TGTGCCAGCCGGGTCCCTTTCTCAGGGGAGCTGTTTTTT
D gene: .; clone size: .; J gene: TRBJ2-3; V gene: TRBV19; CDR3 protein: CASASRGTDTQYF; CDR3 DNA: TGTGCCAGTGCTTCTCGCGGCACAGATACGCAGTATTTT
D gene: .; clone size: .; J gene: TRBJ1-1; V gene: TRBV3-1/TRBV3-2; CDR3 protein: CASSHPTGTNTEAFF; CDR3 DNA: TGTGCCAGCAGCCATCCGACAGGCACGAACACTGAAGCTTTCTTT
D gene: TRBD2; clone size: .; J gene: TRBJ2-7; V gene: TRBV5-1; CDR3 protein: CASSLGSGEGEQYF; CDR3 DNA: TGCGCCAGCAGCTTGGGATCCGGGGAGGGGGAGCAGTACTTC
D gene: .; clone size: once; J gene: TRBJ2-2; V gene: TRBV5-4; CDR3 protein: CASSRPGGTKNTGELFF; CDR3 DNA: TGTGCCAGCAGTCGACCCGGCGGGACGAAGAACACCGGGGAGCTGTTTTTT
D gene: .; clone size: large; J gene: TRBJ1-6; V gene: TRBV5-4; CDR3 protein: CASSSGFGSPLHF; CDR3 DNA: TGTGCCAGCAGCTCAGGGTTTGGTTCACCCCTCCACTTT
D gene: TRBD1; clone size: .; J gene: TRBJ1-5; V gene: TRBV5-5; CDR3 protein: CASSLGQRASGQPQHF; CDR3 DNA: TGTGCCAGCAGCCTGGGACAGAGAGCGTCGGGTCAGCCCCAGCATTTT
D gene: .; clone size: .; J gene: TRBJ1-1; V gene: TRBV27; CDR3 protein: CASRREGRNTEAFF; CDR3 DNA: TGTGCCAGCAGGAGAGAGGGCAGGAACACTGAAGCTTTCTTT
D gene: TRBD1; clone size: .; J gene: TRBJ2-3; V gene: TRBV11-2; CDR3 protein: CASSLSQGATDTQYF; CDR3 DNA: TGTGCCAGCAGCTTATCACAGGGGGCAACAGATACGCAGTATTTT
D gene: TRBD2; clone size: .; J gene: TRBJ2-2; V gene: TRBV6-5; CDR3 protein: CASLGRETGELFF; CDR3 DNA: TGTGCCAGCCTGGGGCGGGAGACCGGGGAGCTGTTTTTT
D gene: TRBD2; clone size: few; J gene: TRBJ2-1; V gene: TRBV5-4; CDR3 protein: CASSFREGFDEQFF; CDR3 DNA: TGTGCCAGCAGCTTTCGGGAGGGCTTTGATGAGCAGTTCTTC
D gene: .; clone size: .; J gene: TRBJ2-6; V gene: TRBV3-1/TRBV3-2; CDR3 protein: CASSHPSGANVLTF; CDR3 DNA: TGTGCCAGCAGTCATCCCTCTGGGGCCAACGTCCTGACTTTC
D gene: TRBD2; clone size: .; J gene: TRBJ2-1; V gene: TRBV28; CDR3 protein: CASSLKASGNNEQFF; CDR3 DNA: TGTGCCAGCAGTTTAAAGGCTAGCGGGAACAATGAGCAGTTCTTC
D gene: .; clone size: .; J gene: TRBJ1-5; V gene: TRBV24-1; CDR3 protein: CATSQRGNQPQHF; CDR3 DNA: TGTGCCACCAGCCAACGGGGCAATCAGCCCCAGCATTTT